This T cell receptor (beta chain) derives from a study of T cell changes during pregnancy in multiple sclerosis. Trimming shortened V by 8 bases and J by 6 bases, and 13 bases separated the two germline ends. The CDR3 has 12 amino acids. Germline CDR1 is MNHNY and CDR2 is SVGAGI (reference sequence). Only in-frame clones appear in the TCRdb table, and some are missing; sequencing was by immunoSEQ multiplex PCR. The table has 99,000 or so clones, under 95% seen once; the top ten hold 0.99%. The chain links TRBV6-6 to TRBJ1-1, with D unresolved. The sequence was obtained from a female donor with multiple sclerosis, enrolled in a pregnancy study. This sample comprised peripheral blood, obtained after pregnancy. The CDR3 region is CASEGRSSEAFF. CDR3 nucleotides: TGTGCCAGCGAGGGAAGGTCGTCTGAAGCTTTCTTT.